Listed here is a single T cell receptor (beta chain). The record originates from a study of shared clonotypes between healthy human individuals. Sequencing was performed with immunoSEQ multiplex PCR; in TCRdb, only in-frame clones are kept and a portion is missing. This table has roughly 640,000 clones, almost 97% appearing once. Trimming cost V 3 bases and J 4 bases, with 16 bases left between them. The germline V gene encodes CDR1 SGHAT and CDR2 FQDESV (reference sequence). The CDR3 covers 15 residues. Specimen: naive CD4+ T cells sorted from blood. Subset denoted: CD45RA+ positively selected. The gene calls are TRBV11-1 and TRBJ2-7; D might be TRBD1 or TRBD2, each matching 6 bases. The clonotype was recovered from a woman aged 25 to 45 in good health. The DNA for the CDR3 is TGTGCCAGCAGCTTCAGATCGGGGGCACTTTACGAGCAGTACTTC. It is translated as CASSFRSGALYEQYF.